This is a list of T cell receptor beta chains from one sample in a study of memory CD4+ T cells and cytomegalovirus serostatus. Generated by immunoSEQ multiplex PCR, the TCRdb table keeps only in-frame clones and is missing some. Of fewer than 75,000 clones in the sample, approximately 80% were seen once. The sample comprised memory CD4+ T cells from blood. The receptors derive from an adult in good health and CMV-seronegative. CDR3s include the opening cysteine and the closing phenylalanine or tryptophan. A D gene is named only where the DNA matches it firmly. Size values are once, few and many counts, or a class for expanded clones, and some rows have none.

TRBJ2-6 | - | TRBV25-1 | - | TGTGCCAGCAGTGAGAAGGGCAGCTCTGGGGCCAACGTCCTGACTTTC | CASSEKGSSGANVLTF
TRBJ1-1 | - | TRBV6-5 | - | TGTGCCAGCAGTCGAGACAGATTGAACACTGAAGCTTTCTTT | CASSRDRLNTEAFF
TRBJ2-2 | - | TRBV7-3 | TRBD2 | TGTGCCAGCAGCCCTCTTGCGGGAGAGGACGGGGAGCTGTTTTTT | CASSPLAGEDGELFF
TRBJ1-5 | medium-sized | TRBV18 | - | TGTGCCAGCTCACCGGGAGGGGTTAAAAATCAGCCCCAGCATTTT | CASSPGGVKNQPQHF
TRBJ2-3 | - | TRBV4-2 | - | TGTGCCAGCAGCCAAGAGGCGGGGCGCACAGATACGCAGTATTTT | CASSQEAGRTDTQYF
TRBJ2-7 | once | TRBV10-3 | TRBD2 | TGTGCCACCGAACTAGCGGGAGGTACCAACGAGCAGTACTTC | CATELAGGTNEQYF
TRBJ2-7 | - | TRBV6-6 | - | TGTGCCAGCAGTTGGGCCGTGGGTGACGAGCAGTACTTC | CASSWAVGDEQYF
TRBJ1-4 | few | TRBV2 | - | TGTGCCAGCATGTGGCAGAGGAATGAAAAACTGTTTTTT | CASMWQRNEKLFF
TRBJ2-3 | - | TRBV27 | - | TGTGCCAGCAGTTTATGGGTTAGCACAGATACGCAGTATTTT | CASSLWVSTDTQYF
TRBJ1-2 | - | TRBV15 | - | TGTGCCACCAGCAGCGGCCTTGGGTATGGCTACACCTTC | CATSSGLGYGYTF
TRBJ2-2 | - | TRBV5-6 | - | TGTGCCAGCAGCTTGTCCGCAGGGTATGGCGGGGAGCTGTTTTTT | CASSLSAGYGGELFF
TRBJ1-2 | medium-sized | TRBV28 | TRBD1 | TGTGCCATACACCGGAGGGGCAGGGGGCAAGGCTACACCTTC | CAIHRRGRGQGYTF
TRBJ2-3 | - | TRBV2 | - | TGTGCCAGCAGTGACTCTTGGGGAGATACGCAGTATTTT | CASSDSWGDTQYF
TRBJ1-1 | few | TRBV2 | - | TGTGCCAGCAGTCGAGACAGTTCGTCGACTGAAGCTTTCTTT | CASSRDSSSTEAFF
TRBJ2-1 | - | TRBV6-5 | TRBD2 | TGTGCCAGCCGGCGGGGAGCGGGGGCCATCAATGAGCAGTTCTTC | CASRRGAGAINEQFF
TRBJ1-1 | - | TRBV28 | - | TGTGCCAGCAGTTTATCATCCGGGGGCGCGGACACTGAAGCTTTCTTT | CASSLSSGGADTEAFF
TRBJ1-1 | - | TRBV10-2 | - | TGCGCCAGCAGTGAGTCTAGGCAGAGGAGCACTGAAGCTTTCTTT | CASSESRQRSTEAFF
TRBJ1-2 | - | TRBV7-9 | - | TGTGCCAGCAGCTTCGAGGGGCTTTCCAACGGCTACACCTTC | CASSFEGLSNGYTF
TRBJ1-5 | - | TRBV18 | - | TGTGCCAGCTCACCAGGGGCCAACGAGGGGCAGCCCCAGCATTTT | CASSPGANEGQPQHF
TRBJ1-2 | - | TRBV6-5 | TRBD1 | TGTGCCAGCAGTTACTCGGACAGGGGGTATAACTATGGCTACACCTTC | CASSYSDRGYNYGYTF
TRBJ2-1 | once | TRBV9 | - | TGTGCCAGCAGCGTAGCTACGGCTTCCAATGAGCAGTTCTTC | CASSVATASNEQFF
TRBJ2-2 | - | TRBV7-9 | - | TGTGCCAGCAGCTACTCAACAGGGTTGGGCACCGGGGAGCTGTTTTTT | CASSYSTGLGTGELFF
TRBJ2-2 | few | TRBV11-2 | TRBD1 | TGTGCCAGCAGCTCCCTTTTTCGGACAGGGAGGCGCACCGGGGAGCTGTTTTTT | CASSSLFRTGRRTGELFF
TRBJ2-7 | few | TRBV19 | - | TGTGCCAGTAGTATGGGGCAGAGCGCCTACGAGCAGTACTTC | CASSMGQSAYEQYF
TRBJ1-5 | - | TRBV19 | - | TGTGCCAGTAGTAGTTCGGGGTCAGTGGGGGCTCAACGCAATCAGCCCCAGCATTTT | CASSSSGSVGAQRNQPQHF
TRBJ2-2 | - | TRBV14 | TRBD2 | TGTGCCAGCAGCCAAGCAAGCGGGAGGAACACCGGGGAGCTGTTTTTT | CASSQASGRNTGELFF
TRBJ1-2 | - | TRBV6-4 | - | TGTGCCAGCAGCCCTACGGGGGGGATGGAGGGCTACACCTTC | CASSPTGGMEGYTF
TRBJ1-1 | - | TRBV29-1 | - | TGCAGCGTTGGATCGGGGCTTAACACTGAAGCTTTCTTT | CSVGSGLNTEAFF
TRBJ1-2 | - | TRBV2 | - | TGTGCCAGCAAACGGACACCAAACTATGGCTACACCTTC | CASKRTPNYGYTF
TRBJ2-3 | - | TRBV11-1 | TRBD1 | TGTGCCAGCAGCCTAACAGACAGGGGGCTCACAGATACGCAGTATTTT | CASSLTDRGLTDTQYF
TRBJ1-3 | - | TRBV4-2 | - | TGTGCCAGCAGCCAGCTCAGCGGAAACACCATATATTTT | CASSQLSGNTIYF
TRBJ1-1 | - | TRBV19 | TRBD1 | TGTGCCAGTAGTAACCCCTGGACAGGCCTGAACACTGAAGCTTTCTTT | CASSNPWTGLNTEAFF
TRBJ2-1 | - | TRBV9 | - | TGTGCCAGCAGCGTATTAGGTGAGTCCTACAATGAGCAGTTCTTC | CASSVLGESYNEQFF
TRBJ1-2 | - | TRBV5-1 | - | TGCGCCAGCAGCTTGGATAGTGCTAACTATGGCTACACCTTC | CASSLDSANYGYTF
TRBJ1-2 | - | TRBV2 | - | TGTGCCAGCAGTGAAGCGAGGAGCTATGGCTACACCTTC | CASSEARSYGYTF
TRBJ2-2 | - | TRBV7-3 | - | TGTGCCAGCAGCTTAGGGGGAGCCGGGGAGCTGTTTTTT | CASSLGGAGELFF
TRBJ2-3 | - | TRBV6-5 | TRBD2 | TGTGCCAGCAGTTACTTCAGGGAGGGGACAGATACGCAGTATTTT | CASSYFREGTDTQYF
TRBJ2-3 | - | TRBV2 | TRBD2 | TGTGCCAGCAGTGCGGGGGAGGGTCGGACCCATACGCAGTATTTT | CASSAGEGRTHTQYF